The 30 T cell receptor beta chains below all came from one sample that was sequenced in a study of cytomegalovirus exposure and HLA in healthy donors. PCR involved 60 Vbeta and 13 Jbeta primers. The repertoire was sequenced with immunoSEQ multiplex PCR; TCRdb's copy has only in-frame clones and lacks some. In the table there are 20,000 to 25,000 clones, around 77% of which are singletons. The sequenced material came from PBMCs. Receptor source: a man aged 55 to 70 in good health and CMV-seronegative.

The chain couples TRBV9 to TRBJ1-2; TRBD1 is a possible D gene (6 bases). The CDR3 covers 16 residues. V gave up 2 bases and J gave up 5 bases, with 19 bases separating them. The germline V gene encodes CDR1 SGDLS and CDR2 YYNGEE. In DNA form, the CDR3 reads TGTGCCAGCAGCGTCCGTGAGGACAGAGTCACTTATGGCTACACCTTC. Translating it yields CASSVREDRVTYGYTF.

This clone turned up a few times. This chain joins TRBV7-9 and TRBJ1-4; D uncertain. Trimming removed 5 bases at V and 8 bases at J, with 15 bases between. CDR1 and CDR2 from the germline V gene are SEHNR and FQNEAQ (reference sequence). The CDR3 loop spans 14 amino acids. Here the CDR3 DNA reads TGTGCCAGCAGCCGTCCCCTTAGGGAGGAAAAACTGTTTTTT. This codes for CASSRPLREEKLFF.

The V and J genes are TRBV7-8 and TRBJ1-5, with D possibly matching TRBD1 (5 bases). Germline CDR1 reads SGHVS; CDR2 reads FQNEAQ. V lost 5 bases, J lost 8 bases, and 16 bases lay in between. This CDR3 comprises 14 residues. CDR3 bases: TGTGCCAGCAGCCCCGGCAGGGTATCGGAGCCCCAGCATTTT. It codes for CASSPGRVSEPQHF. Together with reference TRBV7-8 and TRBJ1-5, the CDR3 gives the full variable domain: GAGVSQSPRYKVAKRGQDVALRCDPISGHVSLFWYQQALGQGPEFLTYFQNEAQLDKSGLPSDRFFAERPEGSVSTLKIQRTQQEDSAVYLCASSPGRVSEPQHFGDGTRLSIL.

CDR3 sequence (DNA): TGTGCCAGCAGCCCCAGATTAGCGGGAAAGGGGGCGGATACGCAGTATTTT. Its translation: CASSPRLAGKGADTQYF. The rearrangement joins TRBV9 to TRBJ2-3, with D maybe TRBD2 (8 bases). Germline V gene lookup returns CDR1 SGDLS and CDR2 YYNGEE. V was cut by 4 bases and J by 6 bases, with 24 bases left in between. CDR3 length: 17 amino acids.

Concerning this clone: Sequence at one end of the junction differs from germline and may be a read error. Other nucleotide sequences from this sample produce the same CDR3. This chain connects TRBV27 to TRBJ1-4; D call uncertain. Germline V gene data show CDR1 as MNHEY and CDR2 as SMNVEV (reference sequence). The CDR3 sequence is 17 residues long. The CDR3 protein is CASSLQHSGKRSEKLFF. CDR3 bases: TGTGCCAGCAGTCTCCAACATTCGGGGAAGCGGAGTGAAAAACTATTTTTT. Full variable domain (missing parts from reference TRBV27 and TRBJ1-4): EAQVTQNPRYLITVTGKKLTVTCSQNMNHEYMSWYRQDPGLGLRQIYYSMNVEVTDKGDVPEGYKVSRKEKRNFPLILESPSPNQTSLYFCASSLQHSGKRSEKLFFGSGTQLSVL.

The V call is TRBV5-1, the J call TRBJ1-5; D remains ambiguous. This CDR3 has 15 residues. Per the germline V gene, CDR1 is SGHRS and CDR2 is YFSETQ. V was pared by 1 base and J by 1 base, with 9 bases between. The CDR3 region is CASSLNGESNQPQHF. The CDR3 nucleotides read TGCGCCAGCAGCTTGAACGGAGAGAGCAATCAGCCCCAGCATTTT. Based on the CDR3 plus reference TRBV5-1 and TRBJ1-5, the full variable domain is KAGVTQTPRYLIKTRGQQVTLSCSPISGHRSVSWYQQTPGQGLQFLFEYFSETQRNKGNFPGRFSGRQFSNSRSEMNVSTLELGDSALYLCASSLNGESNQPQHFGDGTRLSIL.

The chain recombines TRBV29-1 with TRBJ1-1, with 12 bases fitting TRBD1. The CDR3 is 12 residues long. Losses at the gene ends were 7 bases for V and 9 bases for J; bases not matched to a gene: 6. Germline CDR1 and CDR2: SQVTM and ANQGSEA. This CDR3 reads CSAGQGASKAFF. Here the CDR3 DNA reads TGCAGCGCGGGACAGGGGGCGAGTAAAGCTTTCTTT.

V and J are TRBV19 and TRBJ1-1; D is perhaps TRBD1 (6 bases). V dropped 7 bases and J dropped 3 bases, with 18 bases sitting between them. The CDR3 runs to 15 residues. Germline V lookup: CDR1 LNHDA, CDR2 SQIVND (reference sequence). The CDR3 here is CASNRVAGGHTEAFF. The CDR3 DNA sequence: TGTGCCAGTAACCGGGTCGCCGGGGGGCACACTGAAGCTTTCTTT. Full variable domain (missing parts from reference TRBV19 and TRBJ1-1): DGGITQSPKYLFRKEGQNVTLSCEQNLNHDAMYWYRQDPGQGLRLIYYSQIVNDFQKGDIAEGYSVSREKKESFPLTVTSAQKNPTAFYLCASNRVAGGHTEAFFGQGTRLTVV.

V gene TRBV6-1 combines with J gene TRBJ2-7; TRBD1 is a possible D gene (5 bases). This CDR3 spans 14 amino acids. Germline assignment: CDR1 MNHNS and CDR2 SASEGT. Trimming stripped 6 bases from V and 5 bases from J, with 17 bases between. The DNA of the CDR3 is TGTGCCAGCAGGATGTCCCAGGGTATCCACGAGCAGTACTTC. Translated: CASRMSQGIHEQYF.

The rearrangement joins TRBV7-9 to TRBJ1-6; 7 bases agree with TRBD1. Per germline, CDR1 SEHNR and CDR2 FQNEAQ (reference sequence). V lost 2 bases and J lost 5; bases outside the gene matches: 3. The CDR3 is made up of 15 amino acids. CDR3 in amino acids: CASSLIGTDNSPLHF. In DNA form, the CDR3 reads TGTGCCAGCAGCTTAATCGGGACAGATAATTCACCCCTCCACTTT. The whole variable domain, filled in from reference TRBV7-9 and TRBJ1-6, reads DTGVSQNPRHKITKRGQNVTFRCDPISEHNRLYWYRQTLGQGPEFLTYFQNEAQLEKSRLLSDRFSAERPKGSFSTLEIQRTEQGDSAMYLCASSLIGTDNSPLHFGNGTRLTVT.

Here the CDR3 DNA reads TGTGCCAGCCGGGGGTACGAGCAGTACTTC. This translates into CASRGYEQYF. The chain is built from TRBV6-1 and TRBJ2-5, with TRBD2 as a possible D gene (6 bases). The end of the DNA fits TRBJ2-7 better, so the J call may be wrong. The CDR3 sequence is 10 residues long. Looked up from germline, CDR1 is MNHNS and CDR2 is SASEGT.

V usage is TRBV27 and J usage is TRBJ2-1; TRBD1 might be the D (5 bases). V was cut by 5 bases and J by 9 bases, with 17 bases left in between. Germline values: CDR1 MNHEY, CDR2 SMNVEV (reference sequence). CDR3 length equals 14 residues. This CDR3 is CASSGWQGVGEQFF. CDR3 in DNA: TGTGCCAGCAGTGGTTGGCAAGGGGTTGGTGAGCAGTTCTTC.

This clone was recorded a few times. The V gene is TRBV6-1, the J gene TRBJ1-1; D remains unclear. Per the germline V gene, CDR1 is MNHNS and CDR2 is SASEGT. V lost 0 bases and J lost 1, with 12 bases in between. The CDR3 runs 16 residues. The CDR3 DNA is TGTGCCAGCAGTGAAGCGCCCTGGGAGGCGAACACTGAAGCTTTCTTT. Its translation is CASSEAPWEANTEAFF.

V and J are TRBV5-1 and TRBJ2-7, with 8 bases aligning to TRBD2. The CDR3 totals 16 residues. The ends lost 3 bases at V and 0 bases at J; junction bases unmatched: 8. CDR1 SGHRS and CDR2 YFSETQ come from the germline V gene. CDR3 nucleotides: TGCGCCAGCAGCTACACCCGGGGGGGCCTCTCCTACGAGCAGTACTTC. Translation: CASSYTRGGLSYEQYF.

This CDR3 reads CASSPTGVRQSEQFF. DNA for the CDR3: TGTGCCAGCAGCCCAACAGGGGTCAGACAAAGTGAGCAGTTCTTC. This rearrangement joins TRBV6-6 to TRBJ2-1; TRBD1 matches 7 bases. V lost 6 bases, J lost 9 bases, and 14 bases stayed unmatched. The CDR3 is made up of 15 amino acids. CDR1 is MNHNY, CDR2 SVGAGI, per germline (reference sequence).

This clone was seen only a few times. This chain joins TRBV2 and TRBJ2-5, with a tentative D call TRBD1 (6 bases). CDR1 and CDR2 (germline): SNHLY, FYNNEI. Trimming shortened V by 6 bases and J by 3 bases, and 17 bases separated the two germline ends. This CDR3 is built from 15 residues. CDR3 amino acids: CASSTPQGREETQYF. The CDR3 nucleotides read TGTGCCAGCAGCACCCCCCAGGGGCGGGAAGAGACCCAGTACTTC.

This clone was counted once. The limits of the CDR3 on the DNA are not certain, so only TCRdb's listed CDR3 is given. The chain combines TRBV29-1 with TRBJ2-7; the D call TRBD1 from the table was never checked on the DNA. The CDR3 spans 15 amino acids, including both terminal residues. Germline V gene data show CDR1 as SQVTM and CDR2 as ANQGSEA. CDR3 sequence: CSVILRARGGNEQYF.

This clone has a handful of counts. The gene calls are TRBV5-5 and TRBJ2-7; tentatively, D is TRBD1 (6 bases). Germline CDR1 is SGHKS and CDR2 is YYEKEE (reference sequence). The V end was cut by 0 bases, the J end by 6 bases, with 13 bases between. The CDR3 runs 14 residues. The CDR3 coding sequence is TGTGCCAGCAGCTTGGACAGGGTACCCTCCGAGCAGTACTTC. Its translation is CASSLDRVPSEQYF.

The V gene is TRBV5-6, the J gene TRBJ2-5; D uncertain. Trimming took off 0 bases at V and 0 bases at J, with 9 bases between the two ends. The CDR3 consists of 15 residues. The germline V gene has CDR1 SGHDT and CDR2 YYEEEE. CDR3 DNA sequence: TGTGCCAGCAGCTTGGACCGCAGATACCAAGAGACCCAGTACTTC. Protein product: CASSLDRRYQETQYF.

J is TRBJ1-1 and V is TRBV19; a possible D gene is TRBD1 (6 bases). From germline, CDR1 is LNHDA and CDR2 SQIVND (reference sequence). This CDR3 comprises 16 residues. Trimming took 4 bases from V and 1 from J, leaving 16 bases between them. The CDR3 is CASSRPGGAGNTEAFF. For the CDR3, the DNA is TGTGCCAGTAGTAGGCCGGGGGGCGCTGGGAACACTGAAGCTTTCTTT.

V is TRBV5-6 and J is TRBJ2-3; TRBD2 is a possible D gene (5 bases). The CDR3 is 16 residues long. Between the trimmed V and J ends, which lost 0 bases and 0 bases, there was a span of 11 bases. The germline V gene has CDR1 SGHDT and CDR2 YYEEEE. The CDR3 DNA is TGTGCCAGCAGCTTGGTCTGGGAGTCTAGCACAGATACGCAGTATTTT. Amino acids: CASSLVWESSTDTQYF. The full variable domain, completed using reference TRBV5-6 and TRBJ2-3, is DAGVTQSPTHLIKTRGQQVTLRCSPKSGHDTVSWYQQALGQGPQFIFQYYEEEERQRGNFPDRFSGHQFPNYSSELNVNALLLGDSALYLCASSLVWESSTDTQYFGPGTRLTVL.

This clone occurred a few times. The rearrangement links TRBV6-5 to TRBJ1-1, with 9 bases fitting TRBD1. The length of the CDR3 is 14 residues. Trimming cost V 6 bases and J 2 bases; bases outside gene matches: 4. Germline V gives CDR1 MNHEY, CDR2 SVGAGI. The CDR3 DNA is TGTGCCAGCAGGCGACAGGGGGGAAACACTGAAGCTTTCTTT. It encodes CASRRQGGNTEAFF.

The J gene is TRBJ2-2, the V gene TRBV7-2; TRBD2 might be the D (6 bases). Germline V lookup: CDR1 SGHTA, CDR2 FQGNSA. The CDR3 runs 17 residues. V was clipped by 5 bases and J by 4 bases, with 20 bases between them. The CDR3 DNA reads TGTGCCAGCAGCCCGAAAGGAGGCGGGGCGGGCACCGGGGAGCTGTTTTTT. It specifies CASSPKGGGAGTGELFF.

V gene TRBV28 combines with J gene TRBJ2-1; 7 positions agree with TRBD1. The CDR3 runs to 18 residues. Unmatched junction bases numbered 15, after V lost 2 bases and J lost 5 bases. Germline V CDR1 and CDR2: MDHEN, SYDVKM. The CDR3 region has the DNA TGTGCCAGCAGTTTAGGGATCTTATTGGGACAGTCGAACAATGAGCAGTTCTTC. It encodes CASSLGILLGQSNNEQFF.

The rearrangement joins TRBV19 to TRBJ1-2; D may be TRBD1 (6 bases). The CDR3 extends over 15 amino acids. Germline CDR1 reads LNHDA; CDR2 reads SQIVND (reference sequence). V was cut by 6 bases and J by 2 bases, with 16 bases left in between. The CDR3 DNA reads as TGTGCCAGTAGCCTCAAGACAGGTCTAAACTATGGCTACACCTTC. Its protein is CASSLKTGLNYGYTF.

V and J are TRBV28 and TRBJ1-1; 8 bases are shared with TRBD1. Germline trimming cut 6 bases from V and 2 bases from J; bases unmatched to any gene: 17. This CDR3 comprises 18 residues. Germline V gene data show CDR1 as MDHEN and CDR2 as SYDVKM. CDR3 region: CASSRNIWSRGQNTEAFF. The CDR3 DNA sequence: TGTGCCAGCAGCCGCAACATCTGGAGCAGGGGGCAAAACACTGAAGCTTTCTTT.

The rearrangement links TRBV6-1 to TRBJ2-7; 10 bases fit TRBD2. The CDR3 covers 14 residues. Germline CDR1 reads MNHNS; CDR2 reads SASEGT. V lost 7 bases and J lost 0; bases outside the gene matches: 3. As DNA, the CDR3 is TGTGCCAGCACCCGGACTAGCGGCTCCTACGAGCAGTACTTC. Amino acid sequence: CASTRTSGSYEQYF.

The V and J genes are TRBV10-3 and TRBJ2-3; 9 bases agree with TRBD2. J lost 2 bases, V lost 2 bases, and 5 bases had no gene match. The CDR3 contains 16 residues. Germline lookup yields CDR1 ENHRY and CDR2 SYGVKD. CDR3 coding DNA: TGTGCCATCAGTGAGACTCTAGCGGGGCCCACAGATACGCAGTATTTT. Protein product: CAISETLAGPTDTQYF.

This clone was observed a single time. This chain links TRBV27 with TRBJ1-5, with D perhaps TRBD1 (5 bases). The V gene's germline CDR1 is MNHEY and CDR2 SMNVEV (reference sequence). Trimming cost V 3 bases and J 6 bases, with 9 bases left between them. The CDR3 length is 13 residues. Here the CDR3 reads CASSLQGSQPQHF. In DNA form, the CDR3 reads TGTGCCAGCAGTTTGCAGGGATCTCAGCCCCAGCATTTT.

As DNA, the CDR3 is TGTGCCAGCAGCCGAACGGACAGGCGGGCAAACGAGCAGTACTTC. Translation gives CASSRTDRRANEQYF. The V and J genes are TRBV9 and TRBJ2-7, with TRBD1 identical over 7 bases. The CDR3 runs 15 residues. CDR1 is SGDLS, CDR2 YYNGEE, per germline. The junction had 12 bases not matched to a gene; V was cut back by 4 bases and J by 5 bases.